This T cell receptor (beta chain) came from a study of regulatory T cells in long-lasting Graves disease. This clonotype came up a few times. Its matching antigen is unknown. Building of the TCR beta libraries involved iRepertoire HTBI primers and Arm-PCR of CDR3 regions. TCRdb used MiXCR to reprocess the multiplex PCR reads, holding one entry per CDR3 protein. Of some 370,000 distinct CDR3 sequences listed, around 21% are singletons. Time point meaning: persistent/refractory GD, antithyroid drugs over 5 years with positive TRAb. Preparation of the TCR library used RNA extracted from PBMCs. Study observations and caveats: Persistent patients shared more public clonotypes (around 3,000) than new patients (approximately 1,000).

The V gene lost 1 base and the J gene lost 4 bases, with 2 bases spanning the gap. Germline V gene data show CDR1 as SGHAT and CDR2 as FQNNGV. CDR3 length: 12 residues. The sequence was obtained from a female donor with Graves disease. Sequencing was performed on peripheral blood mononuclear cells (PBMCs), taken when the disease was refractory, from a patient treated with antithyroid drugs. The rearrangement joins TRBV11-2 to TRBJ2-1; the D is unclear. The CDR3 sequence: CASSLAYNEQFF. Here the CDR3 DNA reads TGTGCCAGCAGCTTAGCTTACAATGAGCAGTTCTTC.